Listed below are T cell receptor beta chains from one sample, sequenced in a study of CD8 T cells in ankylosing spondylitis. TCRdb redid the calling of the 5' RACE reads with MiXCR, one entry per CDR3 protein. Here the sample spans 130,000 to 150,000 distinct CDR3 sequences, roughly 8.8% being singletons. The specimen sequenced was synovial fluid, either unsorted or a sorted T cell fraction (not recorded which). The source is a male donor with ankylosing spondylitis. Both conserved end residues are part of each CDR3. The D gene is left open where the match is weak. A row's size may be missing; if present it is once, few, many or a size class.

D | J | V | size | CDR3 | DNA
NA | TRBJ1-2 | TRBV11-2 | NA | CASSLGPGRANYGYTF | TGTGCCAGCAGCTTGGGACCGGGACGAGCTAACTATGGCTACACCTTC
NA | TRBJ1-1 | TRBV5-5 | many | CASSLDGTDYTEAFF | TGTGCCAGCAGCTTGGACGGGACGGACTACACTGAAGCTTTCTTT
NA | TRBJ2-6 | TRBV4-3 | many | CASSQGGGSGANVLTF | TGCGCCAGCAGCCAAGGGGGAGGCTCCGGGGCCAACGTCCTGACTTTC
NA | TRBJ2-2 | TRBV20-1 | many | CSAKNAGNTGELFF | TGCAGTGCTAAGAACGCAGGAAACACCGGGGAGCTGTTTTTT
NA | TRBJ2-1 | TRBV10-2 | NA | CASNPRRGRGGDEQFF | TGCGCCAGCAACCCGAGGAGGGGGCGCGGTGGCGATGAGCAGTTCTTC
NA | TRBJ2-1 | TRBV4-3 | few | CASSQDLARNNEQFF | TGCGCCAGCAGCCAAGACCTAGCGCGGAACAATGAGCAGTTCTTC
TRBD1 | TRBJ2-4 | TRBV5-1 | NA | CASSMGQSGNIQYF | TGCGCCAGCAGCATGGGACAGTCAGGAAACATTCAGTACTTC
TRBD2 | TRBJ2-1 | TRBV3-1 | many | CASGYETSGNWNEQFF | TGTGCCAGCGGGTACGAAACTAGCGGGAATTGGAATGAGCAGTTCTTC
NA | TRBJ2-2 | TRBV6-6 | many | CASRNSNTGELFF | TGTGCCAGCAGAAATTCGAACACCGGGGAGCTGTTTTTT
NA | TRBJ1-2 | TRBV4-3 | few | CASSQVGGARRGESYTF | TGCGCCAGCAGCCAAGTGGGGGGGGCGCGCAGGGGAGAAAGCTACACCTTC
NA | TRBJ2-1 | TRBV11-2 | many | CASSLGSGGAADEQFF | TGTGCCAGCAGCTTGGGTTCAGGGGGGGCTGCGGATGAGCAGTTCTTC
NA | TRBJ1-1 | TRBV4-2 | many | CASSQERAGNTEAFF | TGTGCCAGCAGCCAAGAAAGGGCAGGGAACACTGAAGCTTTCTTT
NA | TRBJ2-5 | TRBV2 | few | CASTSMETQYF | TGTGCCAGCACCTCGATGGAGACCCAGTACTTC
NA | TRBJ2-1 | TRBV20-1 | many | CSARVPSSYNEQFF | TGCAGTGCTAGGGTCCCGAGCTCCTACAATGAGCAGTTCTTC
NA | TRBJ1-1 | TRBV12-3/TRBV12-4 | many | CASSFGGIHTEAFF | TGTGCCAGCAGTTTTGGGGGGATCCACACTGAAGCTTTCTTT
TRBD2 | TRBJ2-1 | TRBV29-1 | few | CSVEVRAGGTDEQFF | TGCAGCGTTGAAGTCCGAGCGGGAGGGACGGATGAGCAGTTCTTC
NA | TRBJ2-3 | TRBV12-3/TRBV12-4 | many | CASSLRGGLGGGTQYF | TGTGCCAGCAGTTTACGTGGGGGGCTCGGCGGGGGTACGCAGTATTTT
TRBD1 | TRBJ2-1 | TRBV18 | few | CASSPTWDRGRVF | TGTGCCAGCTCACCCACATGGGACAGGGGTAGGGTCTTC
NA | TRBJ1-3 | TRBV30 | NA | CAWSVSAGNTIYF | TGTGCCTGGAGTGTGAGCGCTGGAAACACCATATATTTT
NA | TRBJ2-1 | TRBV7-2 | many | CASSRSPAGNFYNEQFF | TGTGCCAGCAGCCGATCCCCCGCAGGGAACTTTTACAATGAGCAGTTCTTC
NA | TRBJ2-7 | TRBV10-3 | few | CASLKQGSYEQYF | TGTGCCTCGCTAAAGCAGGGTTCCTACGAGCAGTACTTC
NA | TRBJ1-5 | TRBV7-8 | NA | CASSRAIDQPQHF | TGTGCCAGCAGCAGAGCTATCGATCAGCCCCAGCATTTT
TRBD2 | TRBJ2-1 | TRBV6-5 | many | CASSFKAGESYNEQFF | TGTGCCAGCAGTTTCAAAGCGGGGGAATCCTACAATGAGCAGTTCTTC
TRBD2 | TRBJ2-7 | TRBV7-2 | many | CASSSGLAGGYEQYF | TGTGCCAGCAGCTCTGGACTAGCGGGGGGCTACGAGCAGTACTTC
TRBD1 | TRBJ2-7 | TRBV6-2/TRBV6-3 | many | CASSSTGGVKQYF | TGTGCCAGCAGTTCTACAGGGGGCGTTAAGCAGTACTTC
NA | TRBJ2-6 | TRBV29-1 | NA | CSVSYSGANVLTF | TGCAGCGTCTCCTATTCTGGGGCCAACGTCCTGACTTTC
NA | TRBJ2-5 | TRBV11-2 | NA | CASSWAGLEETQYF | TGTGCCAGCAGCTGGGCGGGTCTGGAAGAGACCCAGTACTTC
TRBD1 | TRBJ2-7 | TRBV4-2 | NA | CASSQRLGQGNEQYF | TGTGCCAGCAGCCAACGCCTGGGACAGGGGAACGAGCAGTACTTC
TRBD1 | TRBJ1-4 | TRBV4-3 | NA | CASSPDIDRAEKLFF | TGCGCCAGCAGCCCTGATATCGACAGGGCGGAAAAACTGTTTTTT
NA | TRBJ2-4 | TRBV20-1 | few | CSAPRAGAFRAKNIQYF | TGCAGTGCCCCTAGGGCCGGGGCCTTTAGGGCCAAAAACATTCAGTACTTC